A single sample is the source of the 2 T cell receptor beta chains below, sequenced in a study of shared clonotypes between healthy human individuals. The table came from immunoSEQ multiplex PCR; TCRdb's copy has only in-frame clones and leaves some out. The sample records about 2,200,000 clones, about 93% being singletons. CD45RO-negative cells were positively selected for CCR7, leaving out terminally differentiated effector memory CD45RA+ cells. The material sequenced was naive CD8+ T cells from PBMCs. The receptors here all came from a man aged 18 to 30 in good health. Some clones in this sample may be carry-over from other donors' samples.

The chain combines TRBV27 with TRBJ2-3, with TRBD2 matching over 12 bases. The ends lost 8 bases at V and 4 bases at J; junction bases unmatched: 10. The CDR3 runs 16 residues. The germline gives CDR1 MNHEY, CDR2 SMNVEV (reference sequence). CDR3 sequence (DNA): TGTGCCAGCGGAATTCTGCTAGCGGGAGGGCCAGATACGCAGTATTTT. This gives the protein CASGILLAGGPDTQYF.

The CDR3 sequence is CASSRPPGPLAGANTQYF. CDR3 DNA sequence: TGTGCCAGCTCCCGCCCCCCGGGGCCGCTAGCGGGAGCAAATACGCAGTATTTT. V usage is TRBV18 and J usage is TRBJ2-3; TRBD2 aligns across 10 bases. Germline assignment: CDR1 KGHSH and CDR2 LQKENI. V lost 6 bases and J lost 7; bases outside the gene matches: 19. CDR3 length: 18 amino acids.